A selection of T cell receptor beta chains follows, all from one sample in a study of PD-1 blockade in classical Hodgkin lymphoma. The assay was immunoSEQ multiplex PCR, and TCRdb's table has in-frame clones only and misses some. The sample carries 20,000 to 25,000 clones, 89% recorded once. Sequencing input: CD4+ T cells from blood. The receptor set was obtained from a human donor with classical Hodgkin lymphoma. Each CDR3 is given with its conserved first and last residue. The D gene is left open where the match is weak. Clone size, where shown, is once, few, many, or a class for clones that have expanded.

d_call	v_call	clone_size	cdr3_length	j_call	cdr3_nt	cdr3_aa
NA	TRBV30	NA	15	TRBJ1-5	TGTGCCTGGAGTGGTAAGGGCCCGGTAGGGCAGCCCCAGCATTTT	CAWSGKGPVGQPQHF
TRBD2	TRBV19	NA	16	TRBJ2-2	TGTGCCAGTAGTCTACTAGCGGGGGGCGTTACCGGGGAGCTGTTTTTT	CASSLLAGGVTGELFF
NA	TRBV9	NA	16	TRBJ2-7	TGTGCCAGCAGCCCCGGGCTGGCGGGCGAAGGGTACGAGCAGTACTTC	CASSPGLAGEGYEQYF
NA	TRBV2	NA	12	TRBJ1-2	TGTGCCAGCATAACAGCTAACTATGGCTACACCTTC	CASITANYGYTF
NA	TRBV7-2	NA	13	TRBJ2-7	TGTGCCAGCAGCTTAGCGGGAGTGGCCGAGCAGTACTTC	CASSLAGVAEQYF
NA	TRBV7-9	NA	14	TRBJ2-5	TGTGCCAGCAGTGGGGGACGGACGGGTGAGACCCAGTACTTC	CASSGGRTGETQYF
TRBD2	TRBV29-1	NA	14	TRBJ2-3	TGCAGCGGGAGAACTAGCGGGGGGGCAGATACGCAGTATTTT	CSGRTSGGADTQYF
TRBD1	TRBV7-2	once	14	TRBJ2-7	TGTGCCAGCAGCTTAGGCGACAGGGGGTACGAGCAGTACTTC	CASSLGDRGYEQYF
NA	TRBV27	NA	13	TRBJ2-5	TGTGCCAGCAGCGGGACACCCTGGGGGACCCAGTACTTC	CASSGTPWGTQYF
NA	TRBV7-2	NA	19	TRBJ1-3	TGTGCCAGCAGAGTATTTCAGGGTTTGGATGCCCGCCCTGGAAACACCATATATTTT	CASRVFQGLDARPGNTIYF
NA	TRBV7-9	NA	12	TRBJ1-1	TGTGCCAGCAGCTTTAGCGGCACTGAAGCTTTCTTT	CASSFSGTEAFF
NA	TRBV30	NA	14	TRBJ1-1	TGTGCCTGTGCTTGGGGGAAGATGAACACTGAAGCTTTCTTT	CACAWGKMNTEAFF
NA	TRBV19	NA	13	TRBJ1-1	TGTGCCAGTAGTATAGTGGGAAGCACTGAAGCTTTCTTT	CASSIVGSTEAFF
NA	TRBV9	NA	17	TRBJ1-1	TGTGCCAGCAGCGTACTTACTTCGGGCCCCCAGGGCACTGAAGCTTTCTTT	CASSVLTSGPQGTEAFF
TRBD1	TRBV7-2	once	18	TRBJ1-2	TGTGCCAGCAGCTACGACCCGCCCTCGGGACAGGGATATTTTGGCTACACCTTC	CASSYDPPSGQGYFGYTF
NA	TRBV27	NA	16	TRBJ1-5	TGTGCCAGCAGTTTAGCGGCGGGGGACGGCCGTCAGCCCCAGCATTTT	CASSLAAGDGRQPQHF
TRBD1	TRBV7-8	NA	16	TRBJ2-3	TGTGCCAGCAGCTTAGTTGTCAGGGGGTATCAAGATACGCAGTATTTT	CASSLVVRGYQDTQYF
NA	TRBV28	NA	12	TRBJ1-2	TGTGCCAGCAACCTAGGGCCCTTAGGCTACACCTTC	CASNLGPLGYTF
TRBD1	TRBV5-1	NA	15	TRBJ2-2	TGCGCCAGCAGCTTGATCGGGACAGGTACCGGGGAGCTGTTTTTT	CASSLIGTGTGELFF
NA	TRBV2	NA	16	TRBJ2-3	TGTGCCAGCAGTGAAAGTAGGACGGTTAGCACAGATACGCAGTATTTT	CASSESRTVSTDTQYF
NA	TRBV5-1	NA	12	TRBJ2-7	TGCGCCAGCAGCTTGGAACCCCACGAGCAGTACTTC	CASSLEPHEQYF
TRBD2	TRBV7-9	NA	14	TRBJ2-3	TGTGCCAGCAGCTTAGCTTTAGCGGGGGGGCCGCAGTATTTT	CASSLALAGGPQYF
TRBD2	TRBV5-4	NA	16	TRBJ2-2	TGTGCCAGCAGCTCGTTAGCGGGAGGAACACCCGGGGAGCTGTTTTTT	CASSSLAGGTPGELFF
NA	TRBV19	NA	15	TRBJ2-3	TGTGCCAGTAGTATAGCGGGCGGGCTGCCAGATACGCAGTATTTT	CASSIAGGLPDTQYF
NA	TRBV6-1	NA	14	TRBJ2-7	TGTGCCAGTGGACGTGATATAGCGACCTACGAGCAGTACTTC	CASGRDIATYEQYF
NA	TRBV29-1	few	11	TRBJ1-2	TGCAGCGTTGGGGGCAGAAGGGGCTACACCTTC	CSVGGRRGYTF
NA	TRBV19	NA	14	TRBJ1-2	TGTGCCAGTAGTCTCGTTGGGGGGACCTATGGCTACACCTTC	CASSLVGGTYGYTF
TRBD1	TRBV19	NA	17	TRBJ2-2	TGTGCCACCCCGGGACAGGGATTCCGTACGAACACCGGGGAGCTGTTTTTT	CATPGQGFRTNTGELFF
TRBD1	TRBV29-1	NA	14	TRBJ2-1	TGCAGCCTATGGACAGGGGGTACCTACAATGAGCAGTTCTTC	CSLWTGGTYNEQFF
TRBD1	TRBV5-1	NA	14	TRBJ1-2	TGCGCCAGCAGCTCGCAGGGGGATAACTATGGCTACACCTTC	CASSSQGDNYGYTF
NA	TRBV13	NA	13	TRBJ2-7	TGTGCCAGCAGCTTACAGGGTAGGAGCGAGCAGTACTTC	CASSLQGRSEQYF